A single sample is the source of the 25 T cell receptor beta chains below, sequenced in a study of blood T cell repertoires in COVID-19. TCRdb's table, derived via immunoSEQ multiplex PCR, lists solely in-frame clones and lacks some. The data contain 150,000 to 200,000 clones, about 88% of them singletons. The sequencing sample was made of PBMCs or T cells enriched from blood (not recorded which). Receptor source: a woman in her fifties or sixties who had recovered from COVID-19.

The V call is TRBV24-1, the J call TRBJ2-3; 9 positions match TRBD2. Germline-derived CDR1 and CDR2 are KGHDR and SFDVKD. Trimming took 2 bases from V and 2 from J; bases not matched to a gene: 10. The CDR3 is 18 amino acids. Here the CDR3 DNA reads TGTGCCACCAGTGATTCGGGACTAGCCCCCATGGCCACAGATACGCAGTATTTT. It is translated as CATSDSGLAPMATDTQYF.

V gene TRBV20-1 combines with J gene TRBJ2-1; TRBD2 aligns across 8 bases. Germline CDR1 DFQATT, CDR2 SNEGSKA (reference sequence). Trimming at V came to 3 bases and at J to 8 bases, leaving 3 bases not matched to a gene. The CDR3 length is 12 residues. This CDR3 is CSASGTRDEQFF. DNA of the CDR3: TGCAGTGCTAGTGGGACTAGGGATGAGCAGTTCTTC.

The J gene is TRBJ2-5, the V gene TRBV27; a weak D match, TRBD1 (7 bases). CDR1 and CDR2 (germline): MNHEY, SMNVEV (reference sequence). V was trimmed by 3 bases and J by 2 bases, leaving 13 bases between them. The CDR3 has 15 residues. This CDR3 is CASSFRGTDQETQYF. In DNA, the CDR3 is TGTGCCAGCAGTTTCCGCGGGACAGATCAAGAGACCCAGTACTTC.

The chain couples TRBV28 to TRBJ2-7; 7 bases are a match to TRBD1. Germline lookup yields CDR1 MDHEN and CDR2 SYDVKM. The CDR3 has 15 amino acids. The ends lost 5 bases at V and 0 bases at J; junction bases unmatched: 7. CDR3 sequence reads: CASSLVRDSSYEQYF. As DNA, the CDR3 is TGTGCCAGCAGTCTCGTCCGGGACAGCTCCTACGAGCAGTACTTC.

The chain carries TRBV7-6 and TRBJ1-6; tentatively, D is TRBD1 (5 bases). The length of the CDR3 is 14 residues. Germline V gene sequence: CDR1 SGHVS, CDR2 FNYEAQ. Trimming pared 3 bases from V and 8 bases from J, leaving 11 bases between. Here the CDR3 reads CASSFRPGDSPLHF. In DNA form, the CDR3 reads TGTGCCAGCAGCTTCCGCCCGGGGGATTCACCCCTCCACTTT.

This sequence joins TRBV2 and TRBJ1-2; no clear D gene. Between the trimmed V and J ends, which lost 7 bases and 4 bases, there was a span of 7 bases. The CDR3 totals 11 residues. The germline gives CDR1 SNHLY, CDR2 FYNNEI. This chain's CDR3 is CASTYSYGYTF. The CDR3 DNA is TGTGCCAGCACTTATAGCTATGGCTACACCTTC.

The chain couples TRBV10-2 to TRBJ1-4; possible D gene TRBD1, 5 bases. CDR1 and CDR2 (germline): WSHSY, SAAADI. The length of the CDR3 is 12 residues. Trimming shortened V by 6 bases and J by 8 bases, and 10 bases separated the two germline ends. DNA of the CDR3: TGCGCCAGCAGGGGGCTAGGGGAAAAACTGTTTTTT. Translating it yields CASRGLGEKLFF.

The J gene is TRBJ2-7, the V gene TRBV4-1, with TRBD1 identical over 8 bases. J lost 3 bases, V lost 4 bases, and 8 bases had no gene match. CDR3 length: 15 amino acids. CDR1 and CDR2 (germline): MGHRA, YSYEKL. CDR3 sequence reads: CASSRAGTGRYEQYF. CDR3 DNA sequence: TGCGCCAGCAGCCGAGCCGGGACAGGCCGCTACGAGCAGTACTTC.

Only one count was recorded for this clone. The chain combines TRBV4-1 with TRBJ1-4, with 8 bases aligning to TRBD1. Looked up from germline, CDR1 is MGHRA and CDR2 is YSYEKL. CDR3 length equals 19 residues. The ends lost 0 bases at V and 6 bases at J; junction bases unmatched: 15. CDR3 residues: CASSQDVTLEGQADEKLFF. In DNA, the CDR3 is TGCGCCAGCAGCCAAGATGTAACGTTAGAGGGACAGGCGGATGAAAAACTGTTTTTT.

The rearrangement uses TRBV7-2 and TRBJ1-1; D not resolved. The ends were cut back, 5 bases at V and 6 bases at J, with 13 bases in the middle. CDR3 length equals 13 residues. CDR1 is SGHTA, CDR2 FQGNSA, per germline. CDR3 amino acids: CASSAGPEAEAFF. CDR3 sequence (DNA): TGTGCCAGCAGCGCCGGTCCCGAAGCTGAAGCTTTCTTT.

The V call is TRBV2, the J call TRBJ1-5, with D tentatively TRBD1 (5 bases). There are 15 residues in the CDR3. CDR1 SNHLY and CDR2 FYNNEI come from the germline V gene. Trimming took 6 bases from V and 0 from J, leaving 12 bases between them. The CDR3 protein is CASRGGEYSNQPQHF. For the CDR3, the DNA is TGTGCCAGCAGGGGAGGGGAATATAGCAATCAGCCCCAGCATTTT.

The gene calls are TRBV7-8 and TRBJ1-1; D gene unclear. CDR1 and CDR2 from the germline V gene are SGHVS and FQNEAQ. Trimming stripped 0 bases from V and 7 bases from J, with 15 bases between. The CDR3 loop spans 15 amino acids. The CDR3 here is CASSLAGPAGVEAFF. In DNA form, the CDR3 reads TGTGCCAGCAGCTTAGCTGGGCCGGCCGGGGTTGAAGCTTTCTTT.

The V and J genes are TRBV10-1 and TRBJ2-2, with 10 bases matching TRBD1. V lost 10 bases, J lost 4 bases, and 15 bases stayed unmatched. Germline assignment: CDR1 WNHNN and CDR2 SYGVQD (reference sequence). The length of the CDR3 is 17 residues. The CDR3 sequence is CATTPPGQGSGTGELFF. DNA of the CDR3: TGCGCCACGACCCCCCCGGGACAGGGGTCGGGCACCGGGGAGCTGTTTTTT.

This chain joins TRBV28 and TRBJ2-5, with TRBD1 as a possible D gene (6 bases). From germline, CDR1 is MDHEN and CDR2 SYDVKM. The CDR3 has 16 amino acids. V was cut by 2 bases and J by 4 bases, with 17 bases left in between. The CDR3 region has the DNA TGTGCCAGCAGTTTAGCCACAGGGTTCGGGCGAGAGACCCAGTACTTC. Protein sequence: CASSLATGFGRETQYF.

The chain employs TRBV5-5 and TRBJ2-7, with 9 bases aligning to TRBD1. CDR1 is SGHKS and CDR2 is YYEKEE in the germline V gene (reference sequence). The CDR3 loop spans 15 amino acids. The V segment lost 3 bases and the J segment 3 bases; nucleotides outside the gene matches: 7. The CDR3 DNA follows: TGTGCCAGCAGCTCCCCCCGGACAGGGGTCTACGAGCAGTACTTC. Its protein product is CASSSPRTGVYEQYF.

The genes are TRBV7-2 and TRBJ2-5; possibly TRBD1 for D (6 bases). The CDR3 loop spans 14 amino acids. V lost 3 bases and J 5 bases, leaving 13 bases between the germline ends. The germline CDR1 and CDR2 sequences are SGHTA and FQGNSA. This chain's CDR3 is CASSFTGLRETQYF. As DNA, the CDR3 is TGTGCCAGCAGCTTCACAGGGCTCCGGGAGACCCAGTACTTC.

This clone appeared a few times. The chain couples TRBV29-1 to TRBJ1-1; perhaps TRBD1 as D (5 bases). The V gene's germline CDR1 is SQVTM and CDR2 ANQGSEA. This CDR3 comprises 17 residues. The V end lost 4 bases, the J end lost 1 base, and 22 bases lay between the germline ends. This chain's CDR3 is CSVGARGMGRKNTEAFF. The CDR3 DNA reads as TGCAGCGTTGGAGCCCGGGGGATGGGCAGAAAGAACACTGAAGCTTTCTTT. The entire variable domain, with the rest obtained from reference TRBV29-1 and TRBJ1-1, is as follows: SAVISQKPSRDICQRGTSLTIQCQVDSQVTMMFWYRQQPGQSLTLIATANQGSEATYESGFVIDKFPISRPNLTFSTLTVSNMSPEDSSIYLCSVGARGMGRKNTEAFFGQGTRLTVV.

This sequence joins TRBV19 and TRBJ1-1, with 7 nucleotides matching TRBD1. This CDR3 is built from 14 residues. Losses at the gene ends were 1 base for V and 7 bases for J; bases not matched to a gene: 6. Germline V gene sequence: CDR1 LNHDA, CDR2 SQIVND (reference sequence). The CDR3 region is CASSIGVGGFEAFF. The DNA of the CDR3 is TGTGCCAGTAGTATAGGTGTAGGGGGCTTTGAAGCTTTCTTT. The variable domain in full, completed from reference TRBV19 and TRBJ1-1, reads DGGITQSPKYLFRKEGQNVTLSCEQNLNHDAMYWYRQDPGQGLRLIYYSQIVNDFQKGDIAEGYSVSREKKESFPLTVTSAQKNPTAFYLCASSIGVGGFEAFFGQGTRLTVV.

A single count supports this clone. This chain links TRBV4-1 with TRBJ1-5, with D maybe TRBD1 (6 bases). The CDR3 is 16 amino acids. V gave up 1 base and J gave up 3 bases, with 13 bases separating them. Germline V gene data show CDR1 as MGHRA and CDR2 as YSYEKL. The chain's CDR3 is CASSQGIRGVNQPQHF. The CDR3, as DNA: TGCGCCAGCAGCCAAGGTATCAGGGGAGTCAATCAGCCCCAGCATTTT.

The chain uses TRBV7-9 and TRBJ2-3, with 9 bases lining up with TRBD1. This CDR3 contains 14 residues. Per the germline V gene, CDR1 is SEHNR and CDR2 is FQNEAQ (reference sequence). Trimming took 5 bases from V and 6 from J; bases not matched to a gene: 6. The CDR3 nucleotides read TGTGCCAGCAGCAGAACAGGGGGCGAGGATACGCAGTATTTT. Amino acids: CASSRTGGEDTQYF.

This CDR3 reads CASSEGRNTEAFF. The CDR3 DNA follows: TGTGCCAGCAGTGAGGGCAGGAACACTGAAGCTTTCTTT. The V call is TRBV2, the J call TRBJ1-1; the D is unclear. V lost 3 bases to trimming and J lost 1 base, with 6 bases between them. Per germline, CDR1 SNHLY and CDR2 FYNNEI. The CDR3 has 13 amino acids.

The J gene is TRBJ2-7, the V gene TRBV28, with a possible D match to TRBD1 (5 bases). The CDR3 contains 14 residues. CDR1 is MDHEN and CDR2 is SYDVKM in the germline V gene. V lost 2 bases and J 4 bases, leaving 12 bases between the germline ends. CDR3 sequence (DNA): TGTGCCAGCAGTTTAGCCTGGGGCGGATACGAGCAGTACTTC. This translates into CASSLAWGGYEQYF.

The chain couples TRBV30 to TRBJ2-2; D gene ambiguous. V was pared by 0 bases and J by 1 base, with 9 bases between. This CDR3 has 15 amino acids. Per germline, CDR1 GTSNPN and CDR2 SVGIG (reference sequence). The CDR3 sequence is CAWSVHSLNTGELFF. In DNA, the CDR3 is TGTGCCTGGAGTGTACACAGCTTGAACACCGGGGAGCTGTTTTTT.

The chain uses TRBV11-2 and TRBJ1-1; 7 nucleotides align to TRBD1. The junction had 14 bases not matched to a gene; V was cut back by 5 bases and J by 8 bases. This CDR3 contains 15 residues. In germline, CDR1 is SGHAT, CDR2 FQNNGV. CDR3: CASSTRQGLSPEAFF. DNA for the CDR3: TGTGCCAGCAGCACTAGACAGGGTCTCTCACCAGAAGCTTTCTTT.

In this sample, this clone turned up once. V and J are TRBV27 and TRBJ2-7; 11 bases align to TRBD2. CDR1 and CDR2 (germline): MNHEY, SMNVEV (reference sequence). V shed 8 bases, J shed 3 bases, and the junction held 9 bases outside the gene matches. The CDR3 contains 15 residues. CDR3 protein: CASRAGTSGFYEQYF. CDR3 DNA: TGTGCCAGCCGAGCCGGGACTAGCGGATTCTACGAGCAGTACTTC.